The present T cell receptor beta chain was sequenced within a study of blood T cell repertoires in COVID-19 (dated by TCRdb to about 2020). The study in broad terms: The collaborator samples originated in the United States, Italy and Spain and spanned the acute and convalescent phases of COVID-19. Where available, HLA class I and class II types were taken from metadata supplied by the sample provider and were not determined by assay-based typing. The material from the prospective study consisted of cDNA or gDNA derived from T cells, B-cell-depleted T cells, or PBMCs. A freely available public database, intended as a resource for researchers studying the immune response to SARS-CoV-2, is where the repertoires were released. A de-identified subject ID, COVID-19 status, age in years and sex were almost always included in the sample metadata. Subjects who had been exposed to COVID-19, were actively infected with it, or had recovered from it provided the deeply sampled blood TCRbeta repertoires that made up the dataset. Samples came from the ongoing ImmuneRACE study (first 160 participants) plus 1,254 subjects from 6 global collaborators.

TCRbeta CDR3 regions were amplified from genomic DNA using the immunoSEQ Assay, a bias-controlled multiplex PCR. Per the original workflow: The number of nucleated cells in each sample was estimated by amplification of reference gene primers within the assay. To quantify the absolute abundance of each unique TCRbeta CDR3 rearrangement, sequence reads were collapsed and filtered. For each sample, productive Simpson clonality was calculated as the square root of Simpson's diversity index across productive rearrangements. Sourced from immuneACCESS, this table was stored by TCRdb with only in-frame sequences that have V and J called. A share of the clones is absent; for the studies checked, an unresolved V gene accounts for under half, and the remainder has no known explanation. That table furnishes V, J and clone size, whereas the DNA furnished D and trimming. The sample table contains about 220,000 clones; only one count was recorded for approximately 80% of them. The ten largest clonotypes hold roughly 5% of the sample.

Overall study results and their limits: The quantity of clinical and demographic metadata differed by source and by participant and was supplied without curation.

This clone was picked up a small number of times. What antigen it recognizes has not been identified. Base qualities are not provided; no much larger clone lies one nucleotide away. A second Seattle source provided samples from volunteer blood donors who had recovered from COVID-19. Collaborating institutions collected whole blood in K2EDTA tubes following their own protocols. Collaborator samples were shipped for TCRbeta analysis as frozen whole blood, isolated PBMCs, or DNA extracted from either sample type. Here V drops 7 bases and J drops 4 bases, and the junction holds 8 bases not matched to any gene. The CDR3 covers 15 residues, taking in both the cysteine and the phenylalanine. Only the CDR3 DNA stays, 45 bases, in frame from base 1. CDR1 and CDR2, looked up from the germline V gene, are KGHDR and SFDVKD.

The sample taken for sequencing was peripheral blood. This receptor chain uses TRBV24-1 and TRBJ2-1; 8 junctional bases match TRBD2. The sequence derives from a woman aged 55-75 years who had recovered from COVID-19. The CDR3 protein is CATSPSSGPYNEQFF. Read as DNA, the sequence is TGTGCCACCAGCCCATCTAGCGGGCCTTACAATGAGCAGTTCTTC.